A selection of T cell receptor beta chains follows, all from one sample in a study of T cell changes during pregnancy in multiple sclerosis. The table came from immunoSEQ multiplex PCR; TCRdb's copy has only in-frame clones and leaves some out. The data show roughly 99,000 clones, approximately 90% seen once. This sample comprised peripheral blood, obtained after pregnancy. The receptor set was obtained from a female donor in good health, enrolled as a control in a pregnancy study. The CDR3 runs from the conserved cysteine through the conserved F or W. Each record gives: J gene, V gene, clone size, D gene, CDR3 protein, CDR3 DNA. A D gene is named only where the DNA matches it firmly. Some rows mark clone size as missing; the rest say once, few, many or name a class of expanded clone.

j_gene: TRBJ2-6; v_gene: TRBV9; abundance: .; d_gene: .; CDR3aa: CASSVDPQPFRSGANVLTF; CDR3nt: TGTGCCAGCAGCGTAGATCCACAGCCTTTTCGCTCTGGGGCCAACGTCCTGACTTTC
j_gene: TRBJ2-2; v_gene: TRBV6-5; abundance: .; d_gene: .; CDR3aa: CASSYSTGRAGELFF; CDR3nt: TGTGCCAGCAGTTACTCGACTGGTCGGGCCGGGGAGCTGTTTTTT
j_gene: TRBJ2-7; v_gene: TRBV29-1; abundance: once; d_gene: .; CDR3aa: CSVVQGSNEQYF; CDR3nt: TGCAGCGTCGTACAGGGATCCAACGAGCAGTACTTC
j_gene: TRBJ2-3; v_gene: TRBV2; abundance: .; d_gene: .; CDR3aa: CASTIERSTDTQYF; CDR3nt: TGTGCCAGCACGATCGAGCGCAGCACAGATACGCAGTATTTT
j_gene: TRBJ1-2; v_gene: TRBV28; abundance: once; d_gene: .; CDR3aa: CASSFPDYGYTF; CDR3nt: TGTGCCAGCAGTTTTCCAGACTATGGCTACACCTTC
j_gene: TRBJ2-1; v_gene: TRBV13; abundance: .; d_gene: TRBD2; CDR3aa: CASSLTSGGHNEQFF; CDR3nt: TGTGCCAGCAGCTTGACTAGCGGGGGGCACAATGAGCAGTTCTTC
j_gene: TRBJ1-5; v_gene: TRBV28; abundance: .; d_gene: TRBD1; CDR3aa: CASSLGTGNNQPQHF; CDR3nt: TGTGCCAGCAGTTTAGGGACAGGGAACAATCAGCCCCAGCATTTT
j_gene: TRBJ1-2; v_gene: TRBV27; abundance: once; d_gene: TRBD1; CDR3aa: CASSTPTGRRDYGYTF; CDR3nt: TGTGCCAGCAGTACCCCGACAGGGCGGAGAGACTATGGCTACACCTTC
j_gene: TRBJ2-2; v_gene: TRBV29-1; abundance: .; d_gene: TRBD2; CDR3aa: CSIQPGLATGELFF; CDR3nt: TGCAGCATTCAACCGGGACTAGCAACCGGGGAGCTGTTTTTT
j_gene: TRBJ2-5; v_gene: TRBV7-9; abundance: .; d_gene: TRBD2; CDR3aa: CASASGGKETQYF; CDR3nt: TGTGCCAGCGCTAGCGGGGGGAAAGAGACCCAGTACTTC
j_gene: TRBJ1-1; v_gene: TRBV7-9; abundance: .; d_gene: .; CDR3aa: CASSPKEGGVLRVDFF; CDR3nt: TGTGCCAGCAGCCCGAAGGAAGGGGGGGTCCTCAGAGTTGATTTCTTT
j_gene: TRBJ2-7; v_gene: TRBV5-1; abundance: .; d_gene: TRBD1; CDR3aa: CAIAGTDRYEQYF; CDR3nt: TGCGCCATTGCCGGGACAGATCGATACGAGCAGTACTTC
j_gene: TRBJ1-6; v_gene: TRBV5-6; abundance: .; d_gene: .; CDR3aa: CASSLWAGFSPLHF; CDR3nt: TGTGCCAGCAGCTTGTGGGCAGGATTCTCACCCCTCCACTTT
j_gene: TRBJ1-5; v_gene: TRBV2; abundance: .; d_gene: .; CDR3aa: CASSESGISNQPQHF; CDR3nt: TGTGCCAGCAGTGAATCGGGGATTAGCAATCAGCCCCAGCATTTT
j_gene: TRBJ1-1; v_gene: TRBV6-6; abundance: once; d_gene: .; CDR3aa: CASSPTSEGEAFF; CDR3nt: TGTGCCAGCAGTCCGACATCCGAAGGTGAAGCTTTCTTT
j_gene: TRBJ2-3; v_gene: TRBV18; abundance: .; d_gene: TRBD2; CDR3aa: CASSPPSGGRFTDTQYF; CDR3nt: TGTGCCAGCTCACCACCGTCCGGCGGGAGATTCACAGATACGCAGTATTTT
j_gene: TRBJ1-1; v_gene: TRBV9; abundance: .; d_gene: TRBD1; CDR3aa: CASSALRGSTEAFF; CDR3nt: TGTGCCAGCAGCGCTCTCAGGGGGTCCACTGAAGCTTTCTTT
j_gene: TRBJ2-3; v_gene: TRBV6-1; abundance: .; d_gene: .; CDR3aa: CASSFRALALDTQYF; CDR3nt: TGTGCCAGCAGTTTCCGGGCCTTAGCGCTAGATACGCAGTATTTT
j_gene: TRBJ1-4; v_gene: TRBV5-1; abundance: .; d_gene: .; CDR3aa: CASSGNGATNEKLFF; CDR3nt: TGCGCCAGCTCGGGGAACGGCGCAACTAATGAAAAACTGTTTTTT
j_gene: TRBJ2-3; v_gene: TRBV19; abundance: .; d_gene: TRBD1; CDR3aa: CASSFGRTGTFGLGTDTQYF; CDR3nt: TGTGCCAGTAGTTTCGGACGGACAGGGACTTTTGGATTGGGCACAGATACGCAGTATTTT
j_gene: TRBJ2-3; v_gene: TRBV19; abundance: .; d_gene: .; CDR3aa: CAQGGTDTQYF; CDR3nt: TGTGCCCAGGGCGGCACAGATACGCAGTATTTT
j_gene: TRBJ1-1; v_gene: TRBV5-6; abundance: .; d_gene: .; CDR3aa: CASSLLFITDVNTEAFF; CDR3nt: TGTGCCAGCAGCTTGTTGTTTATAACTGATGTCAACACTGAAGCTTTCTTT
j_gene: TRBJ1-3; v_gene: TRBV15; abundance: .; d_gene: .; CDR3aa: CATSLDGTSGNTIYF; CDR3nt: TGTGCCACCAGCTTGGACGGGACATCAGGAAACACCATATATTTT
j_gene: TRBJ2-7; v_gene: TRBV4-1; abundance: .; d_gene: .; CDR3aa: CASSQDRDNPYEQYF; CDR3nt: TGCGCCAGCAGCCAAGACCGGGACAACCCCTACGAGCAGTACTTC
j_gene: TRBJ1-5; v_gene: TRBV19; abundance: once; d_gene: .; CDR3aa: CASSIKGASNQPQHF; CDR3nt: TGTGCCAGTAGTATAAAGGGAGCAAGCAATCAGCCCCAGCATTTT
j_gene: TRBJ2-1; v_gene: TRBV2; abundance: .; d_gene: .; CDR3aa: CASSQQGPSNEQFF; CDR3nt: TGTGCCAGCAGCCAACAGGGTCCCAGCAATGAGCAGTTCTTC
j_gene: TRBJ1-2; v_gene: TRBV25-1; abundance: .; d_gene: .; CDR3aa: CASSDAGAYYGYTF; CDR3nt: TGTGCCAGCAGTGACGCGGGGGCGTACTATGGCTACACCTTC
j_gene: TRBJ2-7; v_gene: TRBV29-1; abundance: .; d_gene: .; CDR3aa: CSVDRQGTYEQHF; CDR3nt: TGCAGCGTTGACCGTCAGGGGACCTACGAGCAGCACTTC
j_gene: TRBJ2-7; v_gene: TRBV27; abundance: .; d_gene: TRBD2; CDR3aa: CASSSRLAGTQEQYF; CDR3nt: TGTGCCAGCAGTTCCCGACTAGCCGGGACCCAGGAGCAGTACTTC
j_gene: TRBJ1-5; v_gene: TRBV27; abundance: .; d_gene: .; CDR3aa: CASSFAGYSNQPQHF; CDR3nt: TGTGCCAGCAGCTTTGCAGGGTATAGCAATCAGCCCCAGCATTTT
j_gene: TRBJ1-2; v_gene: TRBV6-1; abundance: .; d_gene: TRBD1; CDR3aa: CASSETGTGYGYTF; CDR3nt: TGTGCCAGCAGTGAAACCGGGACAGGCTATGGCTACACCTTC
j_gene: TRBJ1-3; v_gene: TRBV19; abundance: .; d_gene: .; CDR3aa: CASTPSVSGNTIYF; CDR3nt: TGTGCCAGTACCCCTTCGGTCTCTGGAAACACCATATATTTT
j_gene: TRBJ2-3; v_gene: TRBV5-6; abundance: .; d_gene: TRBD1; CDR3aa: CASSLLGTGGKTQYF; CDR3nt: TGTGCCAGCAGCTTGTTAGGGACAGGGGGCAAAACGCAGTATTTT
j_gene: TRBJ2-5; v_gene: TRBV6-5; abundance: .; d_gene: .; CDR3aa: CASSPGEQETQYF; CDR3nt: TGTGCCAGCAGTCCGGGAGAACAAGAGACCCAGTACTTC
j_gene: TRBJ2-7; v_gene: TRBV4-1; abundance: .; d_gene: .; CDR3aa: CASSQGLFDEQYF; CDR3nt: TGCGCCAGCAGCCAGGGCCTGTTCGACGAGCAGTACTTC
j_gene: TRBJ2-5; v_gene: TRBV23-1; abundance: once; d_gene: .; CDR3aa: CASSHPPRDQETQYF; CDR3nt: TGCGCCAGCAGTCACCCACCCAGGGATCAAGAGACCCAGTACTTC
j_gene: TRBJ2-7; v_gene: TRBV5-5; abundance: .; d_gene: .; CDR3aa: CASSFTGTSYEQYF; CDR3nt: TGTGCCAGCAGCTTTACAGGGACATCCTACGAGCAGTACTTC
j_gene: TRBJ2-3; v_gene: TRBV18; abundance: once; d_gene: TRBD1; CDR3aa: CASSPESRDRVNSDTQYF; CDR3nt: TGTGCCAGCTCACCCGAGTCCCGGGACAGGGTCAATTCAGATACGCAGTATTTT
j_gene: TRBJ1-1; v_gene: TRBV29-1; abundance: .; d_gene: .; CDR3aa: CSVAGWSTEAFF; CDR3nt: TGCAGCGTTGCAGGGTGGAGCACTGAAGCTTTCTTT
j_gene: TRBJ1-2; v_gene: TRBV19; abundance: .; d_gene: TRBD1; CDR3aa: CASSIGPGQGYGYTF; CDR3nt: TGTGCCAGTAGTATAGGCCCGGGACAGGGCTATGGCTACACCTTC
j_gene: TRBJ2-7; v_gene: TRBV5-6; abundance: .; d_gene: .; CDR3aa: CASSTGFEQYF; CDR3nt: TGTGCCAGCAGCACAGGGTTCGAGCAGTACTTC
j_gene: TRBJ2-3; v_gene: TRBV4-2; abundance: .; d_gene: TRBD2; CDR3aa: CASSQDTSGGPDTQYF; CDR3nt: TGTGCCAGCAGCCAAGATACTAGCGGGGGGCCAGATACGCAGTATTTT
j_gene: TRBJ1-3; v_gene: TRBV18; abundance: .; d_gene: .; CDR3aa: CASSPQEDPRNTIYF; CDR3nt: TGTGCCAGCTCCCCTCAGGAGGACCCTAGGAACACCATATATTTT
j_gene: TRBJ2-6; v_gene: TRBV7-9; abundance: .; d_gene: .; CDR3aa: CASSHLSGSGANVLTF; CDR3nt: TGTGCCAGCAGCCACCTGTCAGGCTCTGGGGCCAACGTCCTGACTTTC
j_gene: TRBJ2-5; v_gene: TRBV5-5; abundance: .; d_gene: .; CDR3aa: CASSLPDQETQYF; CDR3nt: TGTGCCAGCAGCTTACCGGACCAAGAGACCCAGTACTTC
j_gene: TRBJ2-1; v_gene: TRBV6-1; abundance: once; d_gene: .; CDR3aa: CASRDSSSYEQFF; CDR3nt: TGTGCCAGTAGGGACTCTAGCAGCTACGAGCAGTTCTTC
j_gene: TRBJ2-3; v_gene: TRBV10-3; abundance: .; d_gene: .; CDR3aa: CAISPSDTQYF; CDR3nt: TGTGCCATCAGCCCCTCGGATACGCAGTATTTT
j_gene: TRBJ2-7; v_gene: TRBV6-5; abundance: once; d_gene: TRBD2; CDR3aa: CASSIAGGSYEQYF; CDR3nt: TGTGCCAGCAGCATAGCGGGAGGGTCCTACGAGCAGTACTTC
j_gene: TRBJ2-1; v_gene: TRBV27; abundance: once; d_gene: TRBD1; CDR3aa: CASSGTGGRNEQFF; CDR3nt: TGTGCCAGCAGTGGGACAGGGGGGAGGAATGAGCAGTTCTTC
j_gene: TRBJ2-1; v_gene: TRBV19; abundance: .; d_gene: TRBD1; CDR3aa: CASSIRQGAPFF; CDR3nt: TGTGCCAGTAGTATTCGACAGGGGGCCCCGTTCTTC
j_gene: TRBJ2-1; v_gene: TRBV7-9; abundance: .; d_gene: .; CDR3aa: CASSLTGTHNEQFF; CDR3nt: TGTGCCAGCAGCTTAACCGGGACTCACAATGAGCAGTTCTTC
j_gene: TRBJ1-5; v_gene: TRBV19; abundance: .; d_gene: TRBD1; CDR3aa: CASSIRGGDQPQHF; CDR3nt: TGTGCCAGTAGTATTCGAGGGGGCGATCAGCCCCAGCATTTT